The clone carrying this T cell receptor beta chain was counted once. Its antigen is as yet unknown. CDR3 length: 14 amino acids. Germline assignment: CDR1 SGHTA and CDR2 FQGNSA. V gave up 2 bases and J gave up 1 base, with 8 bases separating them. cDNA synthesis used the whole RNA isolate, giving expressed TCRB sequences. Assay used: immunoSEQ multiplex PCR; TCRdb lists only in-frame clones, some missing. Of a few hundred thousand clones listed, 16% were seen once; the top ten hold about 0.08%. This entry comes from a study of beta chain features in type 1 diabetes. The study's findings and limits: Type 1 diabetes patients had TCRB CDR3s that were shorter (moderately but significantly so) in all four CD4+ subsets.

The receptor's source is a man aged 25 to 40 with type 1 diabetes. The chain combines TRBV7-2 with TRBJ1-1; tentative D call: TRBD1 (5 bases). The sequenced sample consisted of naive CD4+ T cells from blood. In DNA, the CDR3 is TGTGCCAGCAGCTTATGGCAGGGGAACACTGAAGCTTTCTTT. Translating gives CASSLWQGNTEAFF. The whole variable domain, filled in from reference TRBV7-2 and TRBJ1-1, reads GAGVSQSPSNKVTEKGKDVELRCDPISGHTALYWYRQSLGQGLEFLIYFQGNSAPDKSGLPSDRFSAERTGGSVSTLTIQRTQQEDSAVYLCASSLWQGNTEAFFGQGTRLTVV.